This T cell receptor beta chain stems from a study of T cells expressing NK-cell markers. The CDR3 has 14 amino acids. Germline values: CDR1 SGHNT, CDR2 YYREEE (reference sequence). TCRdb reprocessed the 5' RACE reads; each CDR3 protein has one entry and no DNA is given. The sample has over 100,000 distinct CDR3 sequences, and its top ten clones hold about 18%. Sample: blood T cells: a sorted CD56 or NKG2C T cell subset, CD4+ or CD8+ T cells, or bulk PBMC T cells (not recorded which). This receptor was taken from a woman between 18 and 70 years old in good health. The chain uses TRBV5-4 and TRBJ1-6; the D call of TRBD1 rests on TCRdb alone, since no DNA is present to check it. The CDR3 protein is CASSFRVQGSPLHF. The variable domain in full, with the rest retrieved from reference TRBV5-4 and TRBJ1-6, is ETGVTQSPTHLIKTRGQQVTLRCSSQSGHNTVSWYQQALGQGPQFIFQYYREEENGRGNFPPRFSGLQFPNYSSELNVNALELDDSALYLCASSFRVQGSPLHFGNGTRLTVT.